These T cell receptor beta chains were read from a single sample in a study. MiXCR, applied by TCRdb to the RT-PCR reads, yields one record per CDR3 protein. The sample shows 550,000 to 750,000 distinct CDR3 sequences, approximately 15% of them seen only once. Material for sequencing was memory CD4+ T cells from blood. Receptor source: a female donor in good health, serving as a healthy control. Each CDR3 is given with its conserved first and last residue. The D gene is left open where the match is weak. The listing skips clone size in some rows; elsewhere it reads once, few, many or a size class.

D gene	V gene	clone size	J gene	CDR3 DNA	CDR3 protein
NA	TRBV9	many	TRBJ1-6	TGTGCCAGCAGCGGGCTTGCGACAGGCGGGTCACCCCTCCACTTT	CASSGLATGGSPLHF
NA	TRBV7-8	many	TRBJ1-5	TGTGCCAGCAGCTTAGCGCGGGGCGAGGACAATCAGCCCCAGCATTTT	CASSLARGEDNQPQHF
NA	TRBV5-4	NA	TRBJ1-1	TGTGCCAGCAGCTTGGTCCCAGACCGGAACACTGAAGCTTTCTTT	CASSLVPDRNTEAFF
NA	TRBV6-5	few	TRBJ2-5	TGTGCCAGCAGTTACTCCTCGACCGGGAGTCTAGAGACCCAGTACTTC	CASSYSSTGSLETQYF
NA	TRBV28	many	TRBJ2-1	TGTGCCAGCAGTTTAGCGGGCCGCTACAATGAGCAGTTCTTC	CASSLAGRYNEQFF
NA	TRBV9	many	TRBJ2-7	TGTGCCAGCAGCCCCGGAACGGATTTAAAATTATACGAGCAGTACTTC	CASSPGTDLKLYEQYF
NA	TRBV5-1	NA	TRBJ2-1	TGCGCCAGCAGTCACCTTGGGGATACGCAGTTCTTC	CASSHLGDTQFF
TRBD1	TRBV20-1	NA	TRBJ2-7	TGCAGTGCATGTCCGCAGCAGGGGGCGTTCGAGCAGTACTTC	CSACPQQGAFEQYF
NA	TRBV12-3/TRBV12-4	many	TRBJ2-7	TGTGCCAGCAGTTCACAGGTCTACGAGCAGTACTTC	CASSSQVYEQYF
TRBD1	TRBV9	NA	TRBJ2-2	TGTGCCAGCAAGACCGGGACAGGGAACACCGGGGAGCTGTTTTTT	CASKTGTGNTGELFF
TRBD2	TRBV6-1	few	TRBJ2-1	TGTGCCAGCAGTGACTTAGCGGGAGGGCCCAATGAGCAGTTCTTC	CASSDLAGGPNEQFF
NA	TRBV7-9	few	TRBJ1-3	TGTGCCAGCAGCTTAGCTGTCCAGAGCTCTGGAAACACCATATATTTT	CASSLAVQSSGNTIYF
TRBD1	TRBV4-1	few	TRBJ2-3	TGCGCCAGCAGCAAAACCGGGACAGGGGACATTTCCGATACGCAGTATTTT	CASSKTGTGDISDTQYF
TRBD2	TRBV4-2	many	TRBJ2-3	TGTGCCAGCAGCCGACAAACAGCGGGGAACACAGATACGCAGTATTTT	CASSRQTAGNTDTQYF
NA	TRBV25-1	few	TRBJ2-3	TGTGCCAGCAGTGATCTTTTAGACGGACACGCATATTTT	CASSDLLDGHAYF
NA	TRBV20-1	many	TRBJ2-7	TGCAGTGCTAGTGCGGGGTCCTACGAGCAGTACTTC	CSASAGSYEQYF
TRBD2	TRBV27	few	TRBJ2-7	TGTGCCAGCAGTTTAAGGAGGCGGGGGGGCCCAAACGAGCAGTACTTC	CASSLRRRGGPNEQYF
TRBD2	TRBV5-4	few	TRBJ2-2	TGTGCCAGCAGCAACAAGATAGACTCGGGAGGGGACACCGGGGAGCTGTTTTTT	CASSNKIDSGGDTGELFF
NA	TRBV27	NA	TRBJ2-5	TGTGCCAGCAGTCCACAGGGTCTGGCGACCCAGTACTTC	CASSPQGLATQYF
NA	TRBV11-2	NA	TRBJ2-3	TGTGCCAGCAGCTTAACCGGGGGCAGGGGTGGAGATACGCAGTATTTT	CASSLTGGRGGDTQYF
NA	TRBV7-9	many	TRBJ2-2	TGTGCCAGCAGCTTAAGCAGGGTCGAAGGGGAGCTGTTTTTT	CASSLSRVEGELFF
NA	TRBV18	few	TRBJ2-5	TGTGCCAGCTCACCACGGCAGGGGACCCAAGAGACCCAGTACTTC	CASSPRQGTQETQYF
TRBD2	TRBV9	few	TRBJ2-7	TGTGCCAGCAGCGTAGCTACCGGGACTAGCGGTTACGAGCAGTACTTC	CASSVATGTSGYEQYF
NA	TRBV18	many	TRBJ2-6	TGTGCCAGCTCACCACAGGACTCTGGGGCCAACGTCCTGACTTTC	CASSPQDSGANVLTF
NA	TRBV7-2	NA	TRBJ1-1	TGTGCCAGCAGCCCCGGACGGAACACCTATGAAGCTTTCTTT	CASSPGRNTYEAFF
NA	TRBV7-2	NA	TRBJ1-1	TGTGCCAGCAGCGCTCCCATAGCGACTGAAGCTTTCTTT	CASSAPIATEAFF